The sequence of this T cell receptor (beta chain) was determined in a study of blood T cell repertoires in COVID-19. Study-wide context: Acute and convalescent COVID-19 samples came from the United States, Italy and Spain.

V was cut by 2 bases and J by 3 bases, with 9 bases left in between. The CDR3 is 13 residues long. Looked up from germline, CDR1 is SGHDT and CDR2 is YYEEEE. The protocol was immunoSEQ multiplex PCR, while the TCRdb copy is restricted to in-frame clones and leaves out a portion. The sample holds 100,000 to 150,000 clones; around 89% are singletons and the top ten take roughly 18%. V gene TRBV5-6 combines with J gene TRBJ2-7; possibly TRBD2 for D (6 bases). This clonotype was sampled from a man aged 50 or older with active or convalescent COVID-19. The sample consisted of peripheral blood. The CDR3 sequence: CASSFYGGYEQYF. The CDR3 DNA reads as TGTGCCAGCAGCTTCTACGGGGGCTACGAGCAGTACTTC.